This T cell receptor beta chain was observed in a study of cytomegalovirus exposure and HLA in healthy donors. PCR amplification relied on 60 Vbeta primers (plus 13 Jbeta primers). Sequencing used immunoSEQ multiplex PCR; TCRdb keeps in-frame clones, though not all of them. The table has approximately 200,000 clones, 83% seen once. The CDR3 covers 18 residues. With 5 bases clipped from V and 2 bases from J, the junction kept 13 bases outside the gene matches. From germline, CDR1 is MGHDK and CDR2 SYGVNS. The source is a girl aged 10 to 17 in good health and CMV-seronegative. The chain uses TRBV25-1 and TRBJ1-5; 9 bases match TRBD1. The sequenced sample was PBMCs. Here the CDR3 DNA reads TGTGCCAGCAGTCCCGGGACAGGGATTGGGGTGGGCAATCAGCCCCAGCATTTT. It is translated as CASSPGTGIGVGNQPQHF.